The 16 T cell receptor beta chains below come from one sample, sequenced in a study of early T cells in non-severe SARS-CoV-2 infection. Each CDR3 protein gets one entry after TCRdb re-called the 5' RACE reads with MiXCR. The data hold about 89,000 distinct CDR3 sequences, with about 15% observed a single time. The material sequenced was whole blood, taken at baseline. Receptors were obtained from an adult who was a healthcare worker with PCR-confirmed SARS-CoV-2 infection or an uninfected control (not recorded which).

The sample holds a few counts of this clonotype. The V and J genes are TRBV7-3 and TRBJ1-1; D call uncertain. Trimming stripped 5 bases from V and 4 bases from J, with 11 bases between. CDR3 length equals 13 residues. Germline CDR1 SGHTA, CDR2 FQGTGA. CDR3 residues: CASSLQEGTEAFF. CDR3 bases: TGTGCCAGCAGCCTCCAGGAGGGCACTGAAGCTTTCTTT.

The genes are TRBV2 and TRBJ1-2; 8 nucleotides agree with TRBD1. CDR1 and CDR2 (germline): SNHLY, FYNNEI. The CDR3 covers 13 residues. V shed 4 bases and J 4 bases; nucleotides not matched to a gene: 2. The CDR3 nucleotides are TGTGCCAGCAGTGTCGACAGGGGCTATGGCTACACCTTC. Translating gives CASSVDRGYGYTF.

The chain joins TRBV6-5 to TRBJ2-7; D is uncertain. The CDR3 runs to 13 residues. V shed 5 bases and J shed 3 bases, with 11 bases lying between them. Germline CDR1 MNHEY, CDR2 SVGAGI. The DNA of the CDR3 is TGTGCCAGCAGTCCACGGGCAGGCTACGAGCAGTACTTC. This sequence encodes CASSPRAGYEQYF.

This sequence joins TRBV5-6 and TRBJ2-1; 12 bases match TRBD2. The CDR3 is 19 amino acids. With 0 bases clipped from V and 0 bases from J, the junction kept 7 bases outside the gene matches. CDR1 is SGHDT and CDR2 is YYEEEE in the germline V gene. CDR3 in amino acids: CASSLVFLAGGSSYNEQFF. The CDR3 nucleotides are TGTGCCAGCAGCTTGGTGTTCCTAGCGGGAGGGAGCTCCTACAATGAGCAGTTCTTC.

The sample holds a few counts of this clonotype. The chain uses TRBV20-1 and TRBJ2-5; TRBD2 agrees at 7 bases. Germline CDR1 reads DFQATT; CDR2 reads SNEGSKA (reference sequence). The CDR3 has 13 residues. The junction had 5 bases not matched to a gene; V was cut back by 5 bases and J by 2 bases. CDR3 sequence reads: CSAGRDLQETQYF. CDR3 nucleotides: TGCAGTGCTGGGAGGGACTTACAAGAGACCCAGTACTTC.

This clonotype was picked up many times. Here the CDR3 DNA reads TGTGCCAGCAGGGGGACAGGGGGCGGACAGCCCCAGCATTTT. Translation gives CASRGTGGGQPQHF. This rearrangement joins TRBV12-3 or TRBV12-4 to TRBJ1-5; the match to TRBD1 covers 12 bases. CDR3 size: 14 residues. The V gene end was trimmed by 6 bases and the J gene end by 7 bases; junction bases not matched to a gene: 4.

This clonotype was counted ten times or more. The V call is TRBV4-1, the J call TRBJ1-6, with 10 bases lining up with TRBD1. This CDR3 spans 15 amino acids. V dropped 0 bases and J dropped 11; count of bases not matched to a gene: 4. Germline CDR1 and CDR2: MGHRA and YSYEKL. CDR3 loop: CASSQDPGQGPPLHF. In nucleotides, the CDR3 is TGCGCCAGCAGCCAAGATCCGGGACAGGGGCCACCCCTCCACTTT.

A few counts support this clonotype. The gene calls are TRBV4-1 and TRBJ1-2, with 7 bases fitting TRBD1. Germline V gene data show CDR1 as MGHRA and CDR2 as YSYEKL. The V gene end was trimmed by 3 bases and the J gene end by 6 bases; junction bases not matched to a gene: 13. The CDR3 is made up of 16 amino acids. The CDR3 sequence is CASSQVIGTASDGYTF. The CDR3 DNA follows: TGCGCCAGCAGCCAGGTTATAGGGACAGCCTCGGATGGCTACACCTTC.

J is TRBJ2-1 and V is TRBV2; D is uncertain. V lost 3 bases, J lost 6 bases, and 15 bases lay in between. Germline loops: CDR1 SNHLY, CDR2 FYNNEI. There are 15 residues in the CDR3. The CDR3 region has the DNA TGTGCCAGCAGTGACCCCCACCGGTCCCCCAATGAGCAGTTCTTC. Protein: CASSDPHRSPNEQFF. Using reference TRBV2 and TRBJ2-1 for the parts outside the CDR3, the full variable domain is EPEVTQTPSHQVTQMGQEVILRCVPISNHLYFYWYRQILGQKVEFLVSFYNNEISEKSEIFDDQFSVERPDGSNFTLKIRSTKLEDSAMYFCASSDPHRSPNEQFFGPGTRLTVL.

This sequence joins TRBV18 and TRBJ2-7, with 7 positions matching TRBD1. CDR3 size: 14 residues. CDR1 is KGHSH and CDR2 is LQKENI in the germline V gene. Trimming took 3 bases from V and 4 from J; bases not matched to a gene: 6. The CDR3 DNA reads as TGTGCCAGCTCACCTTCCGGACAGGCGTACGAGCAGTACTTC. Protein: CASSPSGQAYEQYF.

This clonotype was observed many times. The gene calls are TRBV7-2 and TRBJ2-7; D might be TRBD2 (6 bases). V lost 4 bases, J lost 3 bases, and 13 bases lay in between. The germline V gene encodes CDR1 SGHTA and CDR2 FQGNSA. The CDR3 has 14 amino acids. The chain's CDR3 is CASSSQGLVYEQYF. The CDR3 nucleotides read TGTGCCAGCAGCTCCCAGGGACTTGTCTACGAGCAGTACTTC.

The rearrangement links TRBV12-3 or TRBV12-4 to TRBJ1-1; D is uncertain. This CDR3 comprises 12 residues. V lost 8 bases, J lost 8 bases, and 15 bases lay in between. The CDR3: CASSMSWREAFF. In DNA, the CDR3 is TGTGCCAGCTCTATGTCGTGGCGGGAAGCTTTCTTT.

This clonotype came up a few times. The DNA for the CDR3 is TGTGCCAGCAGCCAACAGGAGGACACTGAAGCTTTCTTT. Its translation: CASSQQEDTEAFF. This rearrangement joins TRBV7-9 to TRBJ1-1, with a weak D call TRBD1 (5 bases). With 5 bases removed from V and 3 bases from J, the gap between germline ends came to 10 bases. Germline CDR1 and CDR2: SEHNR and FQNEAQ (reference sequence). This CDR3 contains 13 residues.

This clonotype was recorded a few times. The CDR3 region is CASTRQGMSYEQYF. CDR3 nucleotide sequence: TGTGCCAGCACCCGACAGGGAATGTCCTACGAGCAGTACTTC. This chain joins TRBV28 and TRBJ2-7, with 7 bases matching TRBD1. The CDR3 covers 14 residues. J gave up 1 base and V 7 bases, and 7 bases lay outside the gene matches. CDR1 MDHEN and CDR2 SYDVKM come from the germline V gene.

CDR3 coding DNA: TGCGCCAGCAGCCAAGTGCCCCTATCCCCACGGTACTTC. Translating it yields CASSQVPLSPRYF. J is TRBJ2-7 and V is TRBV4-1; D is unclear. With 1 base removed from V and 12 bases from J, the gap between germline ends came to 16 bases. This CDR3 has 13 residues. The germline V gene has CDR1 MGHRA and CDR2 YSYEKL.

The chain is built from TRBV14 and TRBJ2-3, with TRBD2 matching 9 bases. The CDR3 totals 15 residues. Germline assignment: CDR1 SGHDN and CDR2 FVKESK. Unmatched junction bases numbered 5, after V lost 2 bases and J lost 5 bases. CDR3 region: CASSQRTSARDTQYF. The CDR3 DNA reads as TGTGCCAGCAGCCAAAGGACTAGCGCTAGAGATACGCAGTATTTT.